Following are 9 T cell receptor beta chains from one sample sequenced in a study of T cell changes during pregnancy in multiple sclerosis. The table came from immunoSEQ multiplex PCR; TCRdb's copy has only in-frame clones and leaves some out. The table lists about 100,000 clones, about nine tenths of them singletons. Material: peripheral blood, obtained in the second trimester of pregnancy. All receptors come from a female donor in good health, enrolled as a control in a pregnancy study.

V is TRBV18 and J is TRBJ1-4; TRBD1 aligns across 7 bases. From germline, CDR1 is KGHSH and CDR2 LQKENI. Unmatched junction bases numbered 1, after V lost 4 bases and J lost 8 bases. CDR3 size: 12 residues. CDR3 sequence reads: CASSRGGEKLFF. The CDR3 DNA reads as TGTGCCAGCTCACGAGGGGGCGAAAAACTGTTTTTT.

The rearrangement joins TRBV7-2 to TRBJ2-3; the D gene is possibly TRBD1 (6 bases). Germline values: CDR1 SGHTA, CDR2 FQGNSA. The CDR3 covers 15 residues. The V end was cut by 5 bases, the J end by 9 bases, with 21 bases between. The CDR3 here is CASSALTGPRDTQYF. CDR3 sequence (DNA): TGTGCCAGCAGCGCGCTGACAGGCCCCAGGGACACGCAGTATTTT.

This rearrangement joins TRBV7-2 to TRBJ1-6; 7 nucleotides line up with TRBD1. With 5 bases clipped from V and 0 bases from J, the junction kept 10 bases outside the gene matches. This CDR3 spans 18 amino acids. Per germline, CDR1 SGHTA and CDR2 FQGNSA. The CDR3 nucleotides read TGTGCCAGCAGCCCCGACAGGGTAGGGAGCTCCTATAATTCACCCCTCCACTTT. Residues: CASSPDRVGSSYNSPLHF.

This clone came up once. The V gene is TRBV5-1, the J gene TRBJ2-3, with 13 bases fitting TRBD2. The ends lost 6 bases at V and 4 bases at J; junction bases unmatched: 8. This CDR3 is built from 16 residues. Germline-derived CDR1 and CDR2 are SGHRS and YFSETQ. CDR3 residues: CASTRTSGGPSDTQYF. The CDR3 bases are TGCGCCAGCACCCGGACTAGCGGGGGCCCCTCAGATACGCAGTATTTT. The full variable domain, rest sourced from reference TRBV5-1 and TRBJ2-3, is KAGVTQTPRYLIKTRGQQVTLSCSPISGHRSVSWYQQTPGQGLQFLFEYFSETQRNKGNFPGRFSGRQFSNSRSEMNVSTLELGDSALYLCASTRTSGGPSDTQYFGPGTRLTVL.

The chain links TRBV7-8 to TRBJ2-6, with a weak D call TRBD1 (5 bases). Germline CDR1 and CDR2: SGHVS and FQNEAQ. The CDR3 sequence is 16 residues long. The V end was cut by 6 bases, the J end by 0 bases, with 12 bases between. The CDR3 DNA follows: TGTGCCAGCAGAGAAACAGGTTTCTCTGGGGCCAACGTCCTGACTTTC. This sequence encodes CASRETGFSGANVLTF.

V gene TRBV2 combines with J gene TRBJ2-7; D is perhaps TRBD1 (5 bases). The germline CDR1 and CDR2 sequences are SNHLY and FYNNEI. V shed 3 bases and J shed 5 bases, with 20 bases lying between them. This CDR3 is 16 amino acids long. The CDR3 nucleotides read TGTGCCAGCAGTGACAACAGGTTTTTTTATGGGGACGAGCAGTACTTC. Its translation is CASSDNRFFYGDEQYF.

This rearrangement joins TRBV9 to TRBJ1-2, with 7 nucleotides matching TRBD1. The CDR3 loop spans 14 amino acids. V gave up 0 bases and J gave up 8 bases; unmatched junction bases: 7. From germline, CDR1 is SGDLS and CDR2 YYNGEE. This CDR3 reads CASSVDPGTVGYTF. The CDR3 region has the DNA TGTGCCAGCAGCGTAGATCCGGGGACAGTCGGCTACACCTTC. Based on the CDR3 plus reference TRBV9 and TRBJ1-2, the full variable domain is DSGVTQTPKHLITATGQRVTLRCSPRSGDLSVYWYQQSLDQGLQFLIQYYNGEERAKGNILERFSAQQFPDLHSELNLSSLELGDSALYFCASSVDPGTVGYTFGSGTRLTVV.

DNA of the CDR3: TGTGCCAGTAGTGACGGACAGGGGTTGTTTGAAAAACTGTTTTTT. Protein: CASSDGQGLFEKLFF. V gene TRBV19 combines with J gene TRBJ1-4; 9 positions agree with TRBD1. The CDR3 has 15 amino acids. CDR1 and CDR2 from the germline V gene are LNHDA and SQIVND (reference sequence). The J segment lost 7 bases and the V segment lost 5 bases, leaving 8 bases of the junction unmatched. Combining the CDR3 with reference TRBV19 and TRBJ1-4 gives the whole variable domain DGGITQSPKYLFRKEGQNVTLSCEQNLNHDAMYWYRQDPGQGLRLIYYSQIVNDFQKGDIAEGYSVSREKKESFPLTVTSAQKNPTAFYLCASSDGQGLFEKLFFGSGTQLSVL.

The chain has TRBV7-9 and TRBJ1-4; 7 nucleotides agree with TRBD1. V shed 5 bases and J 8 bases; nucleotides not matched to a gene: 8. The CDR3 loop spans 14 amino acids. From germline, CDR1 is SEHNR and CDR2 FQNEAQ (reference sequence). The CDR3 coding sequence is TGTGCCAGCAGCCCAAGGGACAGTACGGAAAAACTGTTTTTT. Amino acids: CASSPRDSTEKLFF.